The 9 T cell receptor beta chains reported below all come from one sample, sequenced in a study of blood T cell repertoires in COVID-19. TCRdb keeps only in-frame clones here, not all; method: immunoSEQ multiplex PCR. The sample holds approximately 300,000 clones, 70% to 90% seen once. What was sequenced was PBMCs or T cells enriched from blood (not recorded which). The receptors were sampled from a woman aged 18-29 years who had recovered from COVID-19.

About this clone itself: The same CDR3 arises from other DNA sequences in this sample as well. This chain links TRBV30 with TRBJ1-5; D not resolved. Germline CDR1 GTSNPN, CDR2 SVGIG (reference sequence). V lost 0 bases to trimming and J lost 0 bases, with 3 bases between them. The CDR3 length is 13 residues. CDR3 in DNA: TGTGCCTGGAGTGTCAGTAGCAATCAGCCCCAGCATTTT. Its protein is CAWSVSSNQPQHF.

The table lists this clone with a count of one. The gene calls are TRBV24-1 and TRBJ1-5; D uncertain. Germline CDR1 reads KGHDR; CDR2 reads SFDVKD. V was pared by 3 bases and J by 0 bases, with 17 bases between. This CDR3 is 18 amino acids long. CDR3 DNA sequence: TGTGCCACCAGTGATCCAAAAAGTCAGAACACTAGCAATCAGCCCCAGCATTTT. It encodes CATSDPKSQNTSNQPQHF.

V usage is TRBV6-1 and J usage is TRBJ2-3; 12 nucleotides match TRBD2. The CDR3 has 16 residues. Germline assignment: CDR1 MNHNS and CDR2 SASEGT. With 2 bases clipped from V and 4 bases from J, the junction kept 4 bases outside the gene matches. The CDR3 DNA sequence: TGTGCCAGCAGTGAAAGACTAGCGGGAGTCTCAGATACGCAGTATTTT. Residues: CASSERLAGVSDTQYF.

The chain uses TRBV9 and TRBJ1-1, with D hard to call. With 0 bases removed from V and 6 bases from J, the gap between germline ends came to 21 bases. Germline lookup yields CDR1 SGDLS and CDR2 YYNGEE. This CDR3 is built from 17 residues. The CDR3 DNA reads as TGTGCCAGCAGCGTAGTATATAGTGATCCGGGAGGAGCTGAAGCTTTCTTT. As protein: CASSVVYSDPGGAEAFF.

This chain links TRBV6-5 with TRBJ2-1, with 7 positions matching TRBD2. Germline assignment: CDR1 MNHEY and CDR2 SVGAGI. Trimming removed 8 bases from V and 10 bases from J; junction bases left unmatched: 5. The CDR3 has 11 amino acids. As DNA, the CDR3 is TGTGCCAGCTCCCTGGGAGGGGAGCAGTTCTTC. Encoded protein: CASSLGGEQFF.

V gene TRBV10-3 combines with J gene TRBJ1-1; TRBD1 is a possible D gene (5 bases). Trimming shortened V by 7 bases and J by 1 base, and 19 bases separated the two germline ends. CDR3 length: 16 amino acids. CDR1 and CDR2 (germline): ENHRY, SYGVKD. The CDR3 protein is CAITPRGSPRNTEAFF. The DNA of the CDR3 is TGTGCCATCACCCCCCGGGGGAGTCCTAGGAACACTGAAGCTTTCTTT.

This sequence joins TRBV2 and TRBJ2-4, with 10 bases fitting TRBD1. Looked up from germline, CDR1 is SNHLY and CDR2 is FYNNEI. Unmatched junction bases numbered 4, after V lost 2 bases and J lost 0 bases. This CDR3 contains 17 residues. The CDR3 reads CASSEWGQGRAKNIQYF. The CDR3, as DNA: TGTGCCAGCAGTGAATGGGGACAGGGGAGAGCCAAAAACATTCAGTACTTC.

Details on this clone: This sample includes further DNA sequences coding for the same CDR3. The chain couples TRBV27 to TRBJ1-1; D is possibly TRBD1 (5 bases). Between the trimmed V and J ends, which lost 6 bases and 5 bases, there was a span of 10 bases. The CDR3 has 12 amino acids. Germline CDR1 is MNHEY and CDR2 is SMNVEV (reference sequence). The CDR3 is CASRTGGTEAFF. The CDR3 bases are TGTGCCAGCAGGACGGGGGGAACTGAAGCTTTCTTT.

This sequence joins TRBV11-2 and TRBJ1-1, with 7 nucleotides matching TRBD1. The trim removed 1 base at V and 1 base at J, leaving 3 bases unmatched. Germline V gene data show CDR1 as SGHAT and CDR2 as FQNNGV. The CDR3 extends over 15 amino acids. The CDR3 coding sequence is TGTGCCAGCAGCTTAGTAGCAGGGGGGAACACTGAAGCTTTCTTT. Its translation: CASSLVAGGNTEAFF.